These T cell receptor beta chains were read from a single sample in a study of blood T cell repertoires in COVID-19. The table came from immunoSEQ multiplex PCR; TCRdb's copy has only in-frame clones and leaves some out. The sample has more than 300,000 clones; 92% are singletons. The sample comprised PBMCs or T cells enriched from blood (not recorded which). The receptor set was obtained from a woman in her 30s who had recovered from COVID-19. CDR3s include the opening cysteine and the closing phenylalanine or tryptophan. A D gene is named only where the DNA matches it firmly. The size field is filled for only some rows; it gives once, few, many or a size class.

clone_size: NA
v_call: TRBV18
d_call: NA
j_call: TRBJ2-7
cdr3_aa: CASSPLATSTYEQYF
cdr3_nt: TGTGCCAGCTCACCACTAGCAACCTCCACCTACGAGCAGTACTTC

clone_size: NA
v_call: TRBV6-5
d_call: TRBD1
j_call: TRBJ2-5
cdr3_aa: CASSRDRGRETQYF
cdr3_nt: TGTGCCAGCAGCCGGGACAGGGGGCGAGAGACCCAGTACTTC

clone_size: NA
v_call: TRBV7-9
d_call: NA
j_call: TRBJ1-2
cdr3_aa: CASSRGPGFETNYGYTF
cdr3_nt: TGTGCCAGCAGCCGAGGACCGGGATTTGAGACTAACTATGGCTACACCTTC

clone_size: NA
v_call: TRBV7-3
d_call: TRBD1
j_call: TRBJ2-3
cdr3_aa: CASIPPDRGCIDTQYF
cdr3_nt: TGTGCCAGCATCCCGCCGGACAGGGGGTGTATAGATACGCAGTATTTT

clone_size: NA
v_call: TRBV3-1/TRBV3-2
d_call: TRBD2
j_call: TRBJ2-1
cdr3_aa: CASSQGGGFANEQFF
cdr3_nt: TGTGCCAGCAGCCAAGGCGGGGGGTTTGCCAATGAGCAGTTCTTC

clone_size: NA
v_call: TRBV7-8
d_call: TRBD1
j_call: TRBJ2-7
cdr3_aa: CASSLMPPTGVYEQYF
cdr3_nt: TGTGCCAGCAGCTTGATGCCCCCGACAGGGGTCTACGAGCAGTACTTC

clone_size: NA
v_call: TRBV9
d_call: NA
j_call: TRBJ2-3
cdr3_aa: CASSVQSSTDTQYF
cdr3_nt: TGTGCCAGCAGCGTACAGTCGAGCACAGATACGCAGTATTTT

clone_size: NA
v_call: TRBV18
d_call: NA
j_call: TRBJ2-7
cdr3_aa: CASSPSTEAYEQYF
cdr3_nt: TGTGCCAGCTCACCCAGCACGGAGGCGTACGAGCAGTACTTC

clone_size: NA
v_call: TRBV3-1/TRBV3-2
d_call: TRBD1
j_call: TRBJ1-2
cdr3_aa: CASSPGGQGFGYTF
cdr3_nt: TGTGCCAGCAGCCCTGGGGGACAGGGATTTGGCTACACCTTC

clone_size: once
v_call: TRBV29-1
d_call: NA
j_call: TRBJ2-3
cdr3_aa: CSVVVQLLADTQYF
cdr3_nt: TGCAGCGTTGTCGTACAGCTTCTTGCAGATACGCAGTATTTT

clone_size: NA
v_call: TRBV7-9
d_call: NA
j_call: TRBJ1-1
cdr3_aa: CASSYGPNTEAFF
cdr3_nt: TGTGCCAGCAGCTATGGGCCGAACACTGAAGCTTTCTTT

clone_size: NA
v_call: TRBV4-3
d_call: TRBD1
j_call: TRBJ2-1
cdr3_aa: CASSLRQGGNEQFF
cdr3_nt: TGCGCCAGCAGCCTACGACAGGGTGGCAATGAGCAGTTCTTC

clone_size: NA
v_call: TRBV3-1/TRBV3-2
d_call: NA
j_call: TRBJ2-3
cdr3_aa: CASSQVGSRQLDTQYF
cdr3_nt: TGTGCCAGCAGCCAAGTAGGGAGTAGACAATTGGATACGCAGTATTTT

clone_size: NA
v_call: TRBV30
d_call: TRBD1
j_call: TRBJ1-1
cdr3_aa: CAWSWGQGSDTEAFF
cdr3_nt: TGTGCCTGGAGCTGGGGACAGGGATCGGACACTGAAGCTTTCTTT

clone_size: NA
v_call: TRBV5-4
d_call: TRBD1
j_call: TRBJ2-5
cdr3_aa: CASSFTGGQETQYF
cdr3_nt: TGTGCCAGCAGCTTTACAGGGGGCCAAGAGACCCAGTACTTC

clone_size: once
v_call: TRBV3-1/TRBV3-2
d_call: NA
j_call: TRBJ2-6
cdr3_aa: CASTSSGANVLTF
cdr3_nt: TGTGCCAGCACTAGCTCTGGGGCCAACGTCCTGACTTTC

clone_size: NA
v_call: TRBV27
d_call: NA
j_call: TRBJ2-6
cdr3_aa: CASSFVQRLVLTF
cdr3_nt: TGTGCCAGCAGTTTCGTCCAGCGCCTCGTCCTGACTTTC

clone_size: NA
v_call: TRBV6-2/TRBV6-3
d_call: TRBD1
j_call: TRBJ1-6
cdr3_aa: CASSPTGGGSPLHF
cdr3_nt: TGTGCCAGCAGTCCGACAGGGGGTGGTTCACCCCTCCACTTT

clone_size: NA
v_call: TRBV19
d_call: TRBD2
j_call: TRBJ2-5
cdr3_aa: CASSIDPGLAGQETQYF
cdr3_nt: TGTGCCAGTAGTATAGATCCGGGGTTAGCGGGACAAGAGACCCAGTACTTC

clone_size: NA
v_call: TRBV18
d_call: TRBD1
j_call: TRBJ1-5
cdr3_aa: CASRGQRDQPQHF
cdr3_nt: TGTGCCAGCCGGGGACAGAGGGATCAGCCCCAGCATTTT

clone_size: NA
v_call: TRBV7-6
d_call: NA
j_call: TRBJ2-5
cdr3_aa: CASSLGDGDIATQYF
cdr3_nt: TGTGCCAGCAGCTTAGGGGACGGGGACATCGCTACCCAGTACTTC

clone_size: NA
v_call: TRBV18
d_call: TRBD1
j_call: TRBJ1-2
cdr3_aa: CASSTTGTVTDGYTF
cdr3_nt: TGTGCCAGCTCAACCACTGGGACAGTAACCGATGGCTACACCTTC

clone_size: NA
v_call: TRBV5-1
d_call: NA
j_call: TRBJ2-7
cdr3_aa: CASSPGGDYEQYF
cdr3_nt: TGCGCCAGCAGCCCCGGGGGAGACTACGAGCAGTACTTC

clone_size: NA
v_call: TRBV9
d_call: NA
j_call: TRBJ2-7
cdr3_aa: CASSPLETPSYEQYF
cdr3_nt: TGTGCCAGCAGCCCACTCGAGACACCTTCCTACGAGCAGTACTTC

clone_size: NA
v_call: TRBV4-2
d_call: NA
j_call: TRBJ2-1
cdr3_aa: CASSQDWGLNNEQFF
cdr3_nt: TGTGCCAGCAGCCAAGACTGGGGACTTAACAATGAGCAGTTCTTC

clone_size: NA
v_call: TRBV28
d_call: NA
j_call: TRBJ2-1
cdr3_aa: CASTSRGSSYNEQFF
cdr3_nt: TGTGCCAGTACCTCCAGGGGAAGCTCCTACAATGAGCAGTTCTTC

clone_size: NA
v_call: TRBV4-2
d_call: TRBD2
j_call: TRBJ2-3
cdr3_aa: CASSRGLAGADTQYF
cdr3_nt: TGTGCCAGCAGCCGGGGACTAGCGGGCGCAGATACGCAGTATTTT